What follows is one TCR beta chain and its context. Its antigen target is currently unknown. No base qualities exist here, and no much larger clone lies one base off it. This sample stems from a study of long-term antiretroviral therapy in people with HIV (dated by TCRdb to 2021 to 2024). With respect to the entire study: The earliest samples were collected roughly a decade before the 2015 WHO recommendation for immediate ART, at a time when ART was usually postponed until CD4 counts fell. This retrospective serial study examined whether starting ART and sustained HIV suppression were associated with changes in the composition and diversity of the TRB repertoire in peripheral blood. The cohort contributed over 150 cryopreserved PBMC samples from a few dozen adults with confirmed HIV infection, collected serially over a mean of about 6 years (range 1-12). Eleven of the 30 participants with HIV were female. No cross-contamination during QIAcube processing was seen in test extractions of a monoclonal T-cell line run alongside a few dozen polyclonal samples.

The CDR3 numbers 14 residues from cysteine through valine. Only the CDR3 portion is preserved as DNA: 42 bases, with reading frame beginning at the first base. V is pruned by 3 bases and J by 3 bases, leaving 5 bases of the junction without a gene match. CDR1 and CDR2, looked up from the germline V gene (reference sequence), are SEHNR and FQNEAQ. To be included, a participant needed at least one PBMC sample from before ART initiation plus at least two post-ART samples. All participants with HIV were treated in the United States of America. Cryopreserved samples of about 0.9-11 million PBMC were thawed and washed before DNA extraction. At the time of the earliest PBMC sample, participants with HIV were aged between roughly 20 and 55 years. Per participant, PBMC samples came from 1-4 timepoints prior to ART initiation and 2-8 timepoints following ART initiation, for a median of 7 samples. For every participant, serial HIV viral load, CD4+ T-cell count, ART history and demographic data were obtained. Genomic DNA was extracted from unsorted PBMC with a Qiagen kit on a QIAcube, with processing performed in batches of 12 samples.

Study-wide conclusions, independent of this receptor: Narrower CDR3 length ranges were observed in HIV repertoires than in controls, and an antigen-experienced repertoire with only a slight naive shift after ART was suggested by the network structure. No data were available on ART adherence, viral resistance or therapy changes, limiting inferences about post-ART repertoire changes. The samples span the years 2004 to 2017, and the ART regimens used may be less effective than current regimens. The repertoire was dominated across all time points by expanded TRB clones identified before ART initiation, although this dominance was seen to fluctuate and to decrease in many PLHIV after ART. Because pre-ART samples had limited cell numbers, unsorted PBMC were profiled rather than sorted CD4+ and CD8+ T cells. Limited PBMC availability meant only the TCR beta chain was sequenced, without alpha chain pairing. Starting ART was linked to a significant rise in TRB diversity, yet even with long-term ART the diversity remained significantly lower than in transplant donor controls.

Sequencing of the TRB variable region was done with the immunoSEQ hsTCRB v3.0 assay at survey level resolution. A depth of about 40,000-55,000 T-cell genomes per sample was targeted for TRB sequencing. TRB libraries were pooled and sequenced on an Illumina MiSeq using a v3 150-cycle kit. The paper's processing steps were these. Analysis of repertoires was carried out in R inside a reproducible Nextflow workflow spanning QC, data transformation and analysis. LymphoSeq2, an R package for exploring AIRR-Seq data, was used to implement custom analyses. Four samples that yielded fewer than 5000 total TRB sequences were excluded, so that more than 150 HIV repertoires were analyzed. Among the approximately 200 retained HIV repertoires, about 57 were collected before ART initiation and 129 were collected after ART initiation. Each repertoire was downsampled to 5000 TRB nucleotide sequences, and summary statistics were averaged across 100 downsampling iterations. The analysis kept only TRB sequences whose CDR3 regions were at least seven amino acids long. Diversity was assessed using a clonality score derived from Shannon entropy and using the Gini coefficient. In the repertoire networks, any two of the top 5000 CDR3 amino acid sequences were connected whenever the two sequences differed by an edit distance of one. GLIPH2 predicted antigen specificity groups and MHC restriction for TRB CDR3 amino acid sequences. Known CMV, EBV, HIV or tissue antigen associations were flagged by matching CDR3 amino acid sequences against VDJdb and McPAS-TCR. Pre-ART, post-ART and control groups were compared with Wilcoxon signed-rank tests and Holm-Bonferroni correction. The clones in this table, taken by TCRdb from immuneACCESS, are in-frame only. Not every clone is retained; where verified, under half of the shortfall comes from an unresolved V gene, and the cause of the rest is unknown. The DNA was the basis for D and trimming; V, J and clone size are from that table. For this sample the table gives 20,000 to 25,000 clones, of which about 85% were detected only once. About 3.5% of the sample is held by the ten biggest clonotypes.

This sample comprised unsorted PBMCs, obtained 1.9 years after starting antiretroviral therapy. This TCR was recovered from a woman aged 25 to 39 with HIV. The chain is encoded by TRBV7-9 joined to TRBJ2-7; 7 bases in the junction line up with TRBD1. The encoded CDR3 is CASSFGDRDYEQYV. The DNA is as follows: TGTGCCAGCAGCTTTGGGGACAGAGACTACGAGCAGTACGTC.